The rows below give T cell receptor beta chains drawn from one sample of a study of technical replicates of blood from a few donors. Sequencing used immunoSEQ multiplex PCR; TCRdb keeps in-frame clones, though not all of them. The table has 13,000 to 15,000 clones, about 82% seen once. What was sequenced was PBMCs. These TCRs come from a human donor in good health. CDR3s include the opening cysteine and the closing phenylalanine or tryptophan. The D gene is left open where the match is weak. Clone size, where shown, is once, few, many, or a class for clones that have expanded.

size	V	J	D	length	CDR3	DNA
NA	TRBV10-1	TRBJ1-1	TRBD1	16	CASSESTGGSNTEAFF	TGCGCCAGCAGTGAGTCGACAGGGGGTTCGAACACTGAAGCTTTCTTT
NA	TRBV5-1	TRBJ1-2	NA	12	CASSLGSYGYTF	TGCGCCAGCAGCTTGGGCAGCTATGGCTACACCTTC
NA	TRBV11-2	TRBJ2-7	TRBD1	14	CASSARQGVDEQYF	TGTGCCAGCAGCGCGAGACAGGGGGTCGACGAGCAGTACTTC
NA	TRBV4-1	TRBJ2-2	NA	16	CASSQDIAKGAGELFF	TGCGCCAGCAGCCAAGATATAGCCAAGGGAGCCGGGGAGCTGTTTTTT
few	TRBV6-1	TRBJ1-2	TRBD1	14	CASIRDRGNYGYTF	TGTGCCAGCATCAGGGACAGGGGAAACTATGGCTACACCTTC
NA	TRBV5-1	TRBJ1-2	NA	15	CASSLDGGSSYGYTF	TGCGCCAGCAGCTTGGATGGGGGCTCAAGCTATGGCTACACCTTC
NA	TRBV19	TRBJ2-2	TRBD2	17	CASSIYSSGIGTGELFF	TGTGCCAGTAGTATATATTCTAGCGGGATTGGTACCGGGGAGCTGTTTTTT
NA	TRBV25-1	TRBJ2-5	NA	16	CASSEFARKRRETQYF	TGTGCCAGCAGTGAATTCGCCAGAAAGAGGAGGGAGACCCAGTACTTC
NA	TRBV25-1	TRBJ1-2	NA	13	CASSDRRDTGYTF	TGTGCCAGCAGTGATAGGAGGGATACTGGCTACACCTTC
NA	TRBV28	TRBJ1-5	NA	15	CASSLLGAGNQPQHF	TGTGCCAGCAGTTTGTTGGGGGCGGGCAATCAGCCCCAGCATTTT
NA	TRBV11-2	TRBJ2-1	TRBD2	16	CASSLDLAGAHNEQFF	TGTGCCAGCAGCTTAGACCTAGCGGGAGCCCACAATGAGCAGTTCTTC
NA	TRBV5-1	TRBJ2-7	TRBD1	15	CASSLVGDSVGEQYF	TGCGCCAGCAGCTTGGTTGGGGACAGTGTTGGCGAGCAGTACTTC
NA	TRBV4-2	TRBJ2-1	NA	17	CASSPRAGSSSYNEQFF	TGTGCCAGCAGCCCCCGGGCAGGGTCAAGCTCCTACAATGAGCAGTTCTTC
NA	TRBV28	TRBJ2-7	NA	13	CASTSGIPYEQYF	TGTGCCAGCACTTCGGGGATCCCCTACGAGCAGTACTTC
NA	TRBV9	TRBJ2-1	TRBD2	16	CASSDAGLATRREQFF	TGTGCCAGCAGCGACGCGGGACTAGCGACCCGCAGGGAGCAGTTCTTC
NA	TRBV27	TRBJ1-5	NA	16	CASSLVGTHSNQPQHF	TGTGCCAGCAGCCTAGTAGGGACACATAGCAATCAGCCCCAGCATTTT
NA	TRBV5-1	TRBJ2-7	TRBD2	14	CASSAGDPYYEQYF	TGCGCCAGCAGCGCGGGGGACCCCTACTACGAGCAGTACTTC
once	TRBV5-1	TRBJ1-2	TRBD1	14	CASSADREDYGYTF	TGCGCCAGCAGCGCGGACAGGGAAGACTATGGCTACACCTTC
NA	TRBV6-5	TRBJ2-3	NA	15	CASSTQGQSTDTQYF	TGTGCCAGCAGCACCCAGGGCCAGAGCACAGATACGCAGTATTTT
NA	TRBV10-1	TRBJ2-1	TRBD2	15	CASSKPGLAYNEQFF	TGCGCCAGCAGTAAACCGGGACTAGCTTACAATGAGCAGTTCTTC
NA	TRBV6-5	TRBJ2-7	TRBD2	15	CASTSSGTSGYEQYF	TGTGCCAGCACCTCCTCGGGGACTAGCGGCTACGAGCAGTACTTC
once	TRBV19	TRBJ2-3	TRBD1	11	CASSAGGTQYF	TGTGCCAGTAGTGCAGGGGGAACGCAGTATTTT
NA	TRBV7-9	TRBJ1-1	NA	15	CASSLGYPDSSGAFF	TGTGCCAGCAGCTTAGGTTATCCGGACAGCTCTGGAGCTTTCTTT
NA	TRBV11-2	TRBJ2-2	NA	14	CASSLVDGSGELFF	TGTGCCAGCAGCTTAGTCGATGGCTCGGGGGAGCTGTTTTTT
NA	TRBV19	TRBJ2-5	NA	13	CASSIGDSETQYF	TGTGCCAGTAGTATAGGGGACTCAGAGACCCAGTACTTC
few	TRBV12-1	TRBJ2-1	NA	16	CASSCLRGKANNEQFF	TGTGCCAGCAGCTGCCTCCGCGGGAAGGCAAACAATGAGCAGTTCTTC
NA	TRBV11-2	TRBJ2-2	NA	16	CASSLLRTLQSGELFF	TGTGCCAGCAGCTTACTGCGCACGCTCCAAAGCGGGGAGCTGTTTTTT
NA	TRBV19	TRBJ1-5	NA	17	CASSIGAGGLGNQPQHF	TGTGCCAGTAGTATAGGCGCCGGGGGGCTGGGCAATCAGCCCCAGCATTTT
NA	TRBV6-4	TRBJ2-2	TRBD2	17	CASSDSPGLAGVGELFF	TGTGCCAGCAGTGACTCCCCTGGACTAGCGGGAGTAGGGGAGCTGTTTTTT
NA	TRBV14	TRBJ1-1	TRBD1	15	CASSQVAGGGTEAFF	TGTGCCAGCAGCCAAGTCGCAGGGGGTGGCACTGAAGCTTTCTTT
NA	TRBV10-2	TRBJ2-3	TRBD2	18	CASSESFGLAGSTDTQYF	TGCGCCAGCAGTGAGTCCTTCGGACTAGCGGGGAGCACAGATACGCAGTATTTT
NA	TRBV2	TRBJ2-7	NA	13	CASNVQGPYEQYF	TGTGCCAGCAATGTACAGGGCCCCTACGAGCAGTACTTC
NA	TRBV30	TRBJ2-7	TRBD2	17	CAWSMGGGAGYSYEQYF	TGTGCCTGGAGTATGGGGGGGGGTGCGGGATATTCCTACGAGCAGTACTTC
NA	TRBV7-9	TRBJ1-5	NA	16	CASSRWSQGSNQPQHF	TGTGCCAGCAGCCGTTGGAGCCAGGGGAGCAATCAGCCCCAGCATTTT
NA	TRBV27	TRBJ2-6	NA	16	CASSPTPISGANVLTF	TGTGCCAGCAGCCCGACACCGATCTCTGGGGCCAACGTCCTGACTTTC
NA	TRBV11-2	TRBJ2-5	TRBD1	16	CASSLGDRGLGETQYF	TGTGCCAGCAGCTTAGGTGACAGGGGGCTAGGTGAGACCCAGTACTTC
few	TRBV6-1	TRBJ1-3	NA	12	CASKQDGNTIYF	TGTGCCAGCAAACAGGACGGAAACACCATATATTTT
NA	TRBV7-9	TRBJ1-2	NA	15	CASSLDSLVNYGCTF	TGTGCCAGCAGCTTGGACAGCCTGGTGAACTATGGCTGCACCTTC
NA	TRBV29-1	TRBJ1-4	NA	14	CSVEEGDIGEKLFF	TGCAGCGTTGAAGAAGGGGACATAGGGGAAAAACTGTTTTTT
NA	TRBV6-6	TRBJ1-5	TRBD1	13	CASSPQGDQPQHF	TGTGCCAGCAGCCCACAGGGGGATCAGCCCCAGCATTTT
few	TRBV11-2	TRBJ1-2	NA	11	CASSFRSGYTF	TGTGCCAGCAGCTTTCGGAGTGGCTACACCTTC
NA	TRBV2	TRBJ2-7	NA	13	CASSAGPPHEQYF	TGTGCCAGCAGCGCGGGACCCCCCCACGAGCAGTACTTC
NA	TRBV27	TRBJ1-2	TRBD1	14	CASSSRTGEHGYTF	TGTGCCAGCAGTTCCCGGACAGGAGAGCATGGCTACACCTTC
NA	TRBV2	TRBJ2-7	TRBD2	17	CASSESLGVAGAYEQYF	TGTGCCAGCAGTGAAAGCTTGGGGGTAGCGGGGGCCTACGAGCAGTACTTC
NA	TRBV4-2	TRBJ2-3	NA	15	CASSQATTVADTQYF	TGTGCCAGCAGCCAAGCGACTACGGTGGCGGATACGCAGTATTTT
few	TRBV19	TRBJ1-2	TRBD1	15	CASSTGQAFPGGYTF	TGTGCCAGTAGTACTGGACAGGCCTTCCCTGGCGGCTACACCTTC